This T cell receptor beta chain was captured in a study of T cells in Graves' hyperthyroidism and ophthalmopathy. With a duration under 2 months, the hyperthyroidism was newly diagnosed in patients aged 18 to 65. TCR beta CDR3 regions were amplified from RNA transcripts. The HTBI primer set served for first-round RT-PCR of the TCR CDR3. MiXCR was run by TCRdb on the multiplex PCR reads, yielding one entry per CDR3 protein. The sample lists 360,000 or so distinct CDR3 sequences, approximately 20% occurring once. Input material: blood. The sequence was obtained from a woman under 30 with Graves' hyperthyroidism.

The CDR3 DNA reads TGTGCCAGCAGTCCAGGGGGCTACTTGTACGAGCAGTACTTC. This encodes CASSPGGYLYEQYF. This chain links TRBV12-3 or TRBV12-4 with TRBJ2-7, with 8 bases fitting TRBD1. The CDR3 length is 14 residues. Trimming removed 5 bases from V and 4 bases from J; junction bases left unmatched: 7.